This entry lists 5 T cell receptor beta chains sequenced from one sample in a study of cytomegalovirus exposure and HLA in healthy donors. PCR used 60 Vbeta primers and 13 Jbeta primers. The repertoire was sequenced with immunoSEQ multiplex PCR; TCRdb's copy has only in-frame clones and lacks some. The sample contains 90,000 to 100,000 clones, about 80% of which appear only once. The sequencing sample was made of PBMCs. These receptors were collected from a man aged 40-49 years in good health and CMV-seronegative.

With respect to this clone: The same CDR3 can be traced to other DNA sequences in this sample. The V call is TRBV7-2, the J call TRBJ2-1; TRBD1 aligns across 8 bases. This CDR3 has 15 amino acids. Germline V lookup: CDR1 SGHTA, CDR2 FQGNSA. J gave up 3 bases and V 1 base, and 2 bases lay outside the gene matches. CDR3 in amino acids: CASSLGTGNYNEQFF. CDR3 nucleotide sequence: TGTGCCAGCAGCTTAGGGACAGGGAACTACAATGAGCAGTTCTTC.

The chain employs TRBV19 and TRBJ2-7; 9 bases line up with TRBD1. The CDR3 consists of 14 residues. Germline CDR1 reads LNHDA; CDR2 reads SQIVND (reference sequence). J lost 2 bases, V lost 3 bases, and 2 bases had no gene match. CDR3 nucleotides: TGTGCCAGTAGTATCCGGGACAGGGCCTACGAGCAGTACTTC. Its translation: CASSIRDRAYEQYF.

A few counts support this clone. The chain couples TRBV4-1 to TRBJ1-2, with TRBD1 matching over 8 bases. Unmatched junction bases numbered 12, after V lost 4 bases and J lost 8 bases. Germline V gene lookup returns CDR1 MGHRA and CDR2 YSYEKL. The CDR3 is 15 residues long. The CDR3 coding sequence is TGCGCCAGCAGCCGTTCGATACAGGGGGGAGGGGGCTACACCTTC. Translated: CASSRSIQGGGGYTF.

To note about this clone: One junction end does not reproduce the germline sequence, and a read error may be involved. V and J are TRBV7-2 and TRBJ1-3, with TRBD1 matching over 9 bases. This CDR3 contains 15 residues. CDR1 is SGHTA and CDR2 is FQGNSA in the germline V gene. The CDR3 DNA is TGTGCCAGCAGCTTAAGGCCGACAGGGGGAAACGCCATATATTTT. It codes for CASSLRPTGGNAIYF.

The rearrangement links TRBV4-1 to TRBJ2-5; D possibly corresponds to TRBD2 (6 bases). V shed 0 bases and J shed 0 bases, with 14 bases lying between them. Germline V gene lookup returns CDR1 MGHRA and CDR2 YSYEKL. The CDR3 length is 17 residues. CDR3 bases: TGCGCCAGCAGCCAAGATAGAGGACTACCATACCAAGAGACCCAGTACTTC. Protein product: CASSQDRGLPYQETQYF.